This TCR beta chain was recovered during a study of blood T cell repertoires in COVID-19. Study-level background: Spain, Italy and the United States supplied samples that represented acute and convalescent COVID-19. T cells, B-cell-depleted T cells, or PBMCs supplied cDNA or gDNA.

Original analysis: Reference gene primer amplification gave estimated nucleated cell counts. Data came from immunoSEQ multiplex PCR; TCRdb stores just in-frame clones and leaves some out. V, J and clone size are taken as reported in that table, and D and trimming were inferred from the DNA itself. The repertoire has about 110,000 clones, 88% of them found once; the top ten carry around 2%. CDR3 length: 16 residues. Germline V lookup: CDR1 SGHRS, CDR2 YFSETQ. Unmatched junction bases numbered 11, after V lost 4 bases and J lost 4 bases. Sequenced: peripheral blood. This TCR was sampled from a human donor in a cohort sampled during active COVID-19. This sequence joins TRBV5-1 and TRBJ1-5; 7 positions agree with TRBD1. CDR3 sequence reads: CASSPGQSTPNQPQHF. The DNA of the CDR3 is TGCGCCAGCAGCCCGGGACAGTCCACCCCGAATCAGCCCCAGCATTTT.